This T cell receptor (beta chain) originates from a study of T cells in localized non-small cell lung cancer. General study results and limits: A median of approximately 54 clones ranked among the top 100 in tumor appeared in adjacent lung.

As concerns this clone: The antigen remains undetermined.

Profiling relied on immunoSEQ multiplex PCR, and the TCRdb table lists in-frame clones only, not all of them. The sample yields just over 20,000 clones, 85% to 90% seen once. From germline, CDR1 is SGHVS and CDR2 FNYEAQ. The CDR3 sequence is 16 residues long. V lost 1 base and J 4 bases, leaving 14 bases between the germline ends. The rearrangement joins TRBV7-6 to TRBJ1-5; weak D call: TRBD1 (5 bases). The specimen comprised PBMCs, sampled before any cancer treatment. This clonotype was sampled from a woman aged 35 to 70 with stage II squamous cell lung carcinoma. In nucleotides, the CDR3 is TGTGCCAGCAGCTTAGGGACTTTGTCAGGGAATCAGCCCCAGCATTTT. This sequence encodes CASSLGTLSGNQPQHF. The full variable domain, rest sourced from reference TRBV7-6 and TRBJ1-5, is GAGVSQSPRYKVTKRGQDVALRCDPISGHVSLYWYRQALGQGPEFLTYFNYEAQQDKSGLPNDRFSAERPEGSISTLTIQRTEQRDSAMYRCASSLGTLSGNQPQHFGDGTRLSIL.